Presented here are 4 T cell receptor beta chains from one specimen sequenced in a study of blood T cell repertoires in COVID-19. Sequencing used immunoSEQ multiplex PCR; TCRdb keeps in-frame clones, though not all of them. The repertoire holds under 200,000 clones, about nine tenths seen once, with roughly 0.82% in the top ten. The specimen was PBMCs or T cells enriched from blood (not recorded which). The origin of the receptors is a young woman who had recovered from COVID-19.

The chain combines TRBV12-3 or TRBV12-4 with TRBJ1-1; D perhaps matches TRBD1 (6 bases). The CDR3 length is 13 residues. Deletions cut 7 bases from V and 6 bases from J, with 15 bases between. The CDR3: CASTRTVWSEAFF. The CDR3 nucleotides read TGTGCCAGCACTCGGACAGTCTGGTCTGAAGCTTTCTTT.

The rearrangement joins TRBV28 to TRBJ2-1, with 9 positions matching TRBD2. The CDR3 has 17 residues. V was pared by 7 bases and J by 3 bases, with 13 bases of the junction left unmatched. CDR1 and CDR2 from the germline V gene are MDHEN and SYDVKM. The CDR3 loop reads CASTAVSGTSIYNEQFF. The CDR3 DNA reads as TGTGCCAGCACCGCAGTGAGTGGGACTAGCATCTACAATGAGCAGTTCTTC.

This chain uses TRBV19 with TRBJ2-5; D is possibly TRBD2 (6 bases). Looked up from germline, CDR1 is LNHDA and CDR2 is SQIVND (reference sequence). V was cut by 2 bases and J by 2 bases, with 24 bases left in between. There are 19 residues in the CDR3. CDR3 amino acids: CASSIMLRVGGAIQETQYF. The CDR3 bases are TGTGCCAGTAGTATAATGCTACGGGTTGGCGGGGCCATTCAAGAGACCCAGTACTTC.

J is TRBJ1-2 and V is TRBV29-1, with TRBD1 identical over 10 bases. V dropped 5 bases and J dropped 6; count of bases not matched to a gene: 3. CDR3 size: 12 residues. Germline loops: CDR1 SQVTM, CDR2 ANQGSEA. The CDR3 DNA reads TGCAGCGTTAGGACAGGGGGAAATGGCTACACCTTC. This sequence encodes CSVRTGGNGYTF.